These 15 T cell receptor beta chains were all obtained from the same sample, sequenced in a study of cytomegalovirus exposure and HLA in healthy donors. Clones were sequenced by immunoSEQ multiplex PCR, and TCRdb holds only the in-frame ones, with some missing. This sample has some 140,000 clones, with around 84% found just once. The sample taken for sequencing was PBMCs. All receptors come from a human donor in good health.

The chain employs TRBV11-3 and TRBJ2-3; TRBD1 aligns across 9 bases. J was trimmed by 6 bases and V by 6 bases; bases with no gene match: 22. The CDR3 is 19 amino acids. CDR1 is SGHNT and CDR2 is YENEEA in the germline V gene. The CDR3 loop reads CASSRPGQGIFVGGDTQYF. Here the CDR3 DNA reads TGTGCCAGCAGTAGACCGGGACAGGGAATATTTGTGGGAGGGGATACGCAGTATTTT.

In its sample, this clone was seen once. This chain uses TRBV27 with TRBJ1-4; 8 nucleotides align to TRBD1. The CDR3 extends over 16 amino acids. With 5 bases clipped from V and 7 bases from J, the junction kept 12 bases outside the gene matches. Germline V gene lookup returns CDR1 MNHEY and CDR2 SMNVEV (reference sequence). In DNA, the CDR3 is TGTGCCAGCAGTAATAATATGGGACAGGTTCCTGAAAAACTGTTTTTT. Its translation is CASSNNMGQVPEKLFF.

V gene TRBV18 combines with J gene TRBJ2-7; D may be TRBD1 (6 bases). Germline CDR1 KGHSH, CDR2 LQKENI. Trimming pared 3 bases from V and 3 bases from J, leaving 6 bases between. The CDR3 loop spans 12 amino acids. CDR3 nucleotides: TGTGCCAGCTCACCGGACAGCTACGAGCAGTACTTC. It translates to CASSPDSYEQYF.

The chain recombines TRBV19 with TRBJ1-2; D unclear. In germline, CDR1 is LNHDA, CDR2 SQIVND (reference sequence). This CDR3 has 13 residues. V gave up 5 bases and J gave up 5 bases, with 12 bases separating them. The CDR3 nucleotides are TGTGCCAGTAGTTCCCAGGAACCTTATGGCTACACCTTC. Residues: CASSSQEPYGYTF.

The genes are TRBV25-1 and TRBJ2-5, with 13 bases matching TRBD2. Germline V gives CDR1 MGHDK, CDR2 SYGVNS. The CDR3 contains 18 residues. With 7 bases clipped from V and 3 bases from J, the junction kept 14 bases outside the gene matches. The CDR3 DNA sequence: TGTGCCAGCACCTACCACGGAACCGGGACTAGCGGGGAAGAGACCCAGTACTTC. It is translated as CASTYHGTGTSGEETQYF.

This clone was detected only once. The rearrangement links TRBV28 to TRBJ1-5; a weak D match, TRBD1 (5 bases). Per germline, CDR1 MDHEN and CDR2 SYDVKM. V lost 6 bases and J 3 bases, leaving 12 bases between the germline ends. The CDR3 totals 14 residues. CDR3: CASSPDRYNQPQHF. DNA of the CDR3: TGTGCCAGCAGCCCAGACAGATACAATCAGCCCCAGCATTTT.

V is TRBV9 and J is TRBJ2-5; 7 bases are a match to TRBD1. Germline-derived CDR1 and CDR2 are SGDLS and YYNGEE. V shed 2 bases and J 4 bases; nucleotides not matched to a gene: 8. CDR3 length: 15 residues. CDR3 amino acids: CASSVGTGQLETQYF. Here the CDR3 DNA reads TGTGCCAGCAGCGTTGGTACGGGACAGCTAGAGACCCAGTACTTC. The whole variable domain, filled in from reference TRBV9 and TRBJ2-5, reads DSGVTQTPKHLITATGQRVTLRCSPRSGDLSVYWYQQSLDQGLQFLIQYYNGEERAKGNILERFSAQQFPDLHSELNLSSLELGDSALYFCASSVGTGQLETQYFGPGTRLLVL.

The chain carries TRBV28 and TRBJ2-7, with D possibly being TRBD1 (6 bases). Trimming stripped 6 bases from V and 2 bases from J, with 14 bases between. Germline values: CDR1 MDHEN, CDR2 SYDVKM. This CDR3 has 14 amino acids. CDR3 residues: CASSSPGDTYEQYF. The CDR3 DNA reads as TGTGCCAGCAGCTCCCCAGGGGATACCTACGAGCAGTACTTC.

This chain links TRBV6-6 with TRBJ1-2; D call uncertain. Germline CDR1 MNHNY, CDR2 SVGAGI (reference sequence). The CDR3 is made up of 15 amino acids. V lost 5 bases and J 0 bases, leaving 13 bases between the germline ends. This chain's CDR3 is CASSPTEGANYGYTF. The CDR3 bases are TGTGCCAGCAGTCCGACCGAAGGAGCTAACTATGGCTACACCTTC.

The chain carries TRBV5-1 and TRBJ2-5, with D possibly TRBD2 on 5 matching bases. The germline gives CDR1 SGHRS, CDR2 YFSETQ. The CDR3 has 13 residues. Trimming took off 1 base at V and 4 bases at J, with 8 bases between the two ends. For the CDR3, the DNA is TGCGCCAGCAGCTTGACTGGGAGAGAGACCCAGTACTTC. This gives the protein CASSLTGRETQYF.

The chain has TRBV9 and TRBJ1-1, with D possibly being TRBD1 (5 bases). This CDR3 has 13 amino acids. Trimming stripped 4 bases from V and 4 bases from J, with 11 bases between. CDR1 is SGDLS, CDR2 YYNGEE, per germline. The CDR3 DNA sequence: TGTGCCAGCAGCCTCCGCGGGGGCACTGAAGCTTTCTTT. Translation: CASSLRGGTEAFF.

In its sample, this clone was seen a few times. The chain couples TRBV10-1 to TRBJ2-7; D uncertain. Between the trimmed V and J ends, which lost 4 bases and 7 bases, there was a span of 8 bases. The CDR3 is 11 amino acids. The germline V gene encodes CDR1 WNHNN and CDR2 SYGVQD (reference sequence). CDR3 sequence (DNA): TGCGCCAGCAGTGCAGGCGTGGAGCAGTACTTC. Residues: CASSAGVEQYF.

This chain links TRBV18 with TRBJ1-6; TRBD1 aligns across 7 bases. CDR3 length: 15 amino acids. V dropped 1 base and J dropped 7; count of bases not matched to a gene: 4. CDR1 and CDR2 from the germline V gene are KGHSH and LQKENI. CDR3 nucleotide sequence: TGTGCCAGCTCACCACTGGGGACAGAGAATTCACCCCTCCACTTT. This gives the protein CASSPLGTENSPLHF.

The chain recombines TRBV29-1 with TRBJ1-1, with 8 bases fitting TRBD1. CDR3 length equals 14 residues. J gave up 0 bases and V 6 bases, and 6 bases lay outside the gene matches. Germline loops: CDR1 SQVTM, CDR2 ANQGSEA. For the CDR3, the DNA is TGCAGCGTCGGACAGGGCGCCTTGAACACTGAAGCTTTCTTT. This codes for CSVGQGALNTEAFF.

The CDR3: CASSSLGKGLAGKLYEQYF. In nucleotides, the CDR3 is TGTGCCAGCAGCTCCCTAGGAAAAGGGCTAGCGGGGAAACTATACGAGCAGTACTTC. This chain uses TRBV5-4 with TRBJ2-7; TRBD2 aligns across 9 bases. This CDR3 has 19 residues. Germline V gene sequence: CDR1 SGHNT, CDR2 YYREEE (reference sequence). V shed 3 bases and J 4 bases; nucleotides not matched to a gene: 20.